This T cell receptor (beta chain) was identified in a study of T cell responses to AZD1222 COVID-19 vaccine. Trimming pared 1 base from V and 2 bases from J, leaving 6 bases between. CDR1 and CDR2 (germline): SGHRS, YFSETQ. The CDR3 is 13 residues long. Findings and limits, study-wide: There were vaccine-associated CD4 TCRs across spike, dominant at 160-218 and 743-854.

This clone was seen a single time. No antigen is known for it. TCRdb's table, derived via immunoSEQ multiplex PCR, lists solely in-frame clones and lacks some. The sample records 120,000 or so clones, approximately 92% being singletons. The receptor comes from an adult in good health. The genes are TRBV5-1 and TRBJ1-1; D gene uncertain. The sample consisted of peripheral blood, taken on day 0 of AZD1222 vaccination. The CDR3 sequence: CASSLNTNTEAFF. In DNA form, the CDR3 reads TGCGCCAGCAGCTTGAATACTAACACTGAAGCTTTCTTT.